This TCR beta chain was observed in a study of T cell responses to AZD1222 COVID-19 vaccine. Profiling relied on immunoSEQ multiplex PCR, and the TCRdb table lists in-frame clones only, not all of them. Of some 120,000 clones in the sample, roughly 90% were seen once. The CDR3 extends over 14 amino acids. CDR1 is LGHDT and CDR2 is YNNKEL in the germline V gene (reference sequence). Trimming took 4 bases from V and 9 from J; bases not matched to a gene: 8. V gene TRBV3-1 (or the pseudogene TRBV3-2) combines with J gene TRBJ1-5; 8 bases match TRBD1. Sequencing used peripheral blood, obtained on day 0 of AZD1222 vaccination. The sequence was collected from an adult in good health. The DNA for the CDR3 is TGTGCCAGCAGCCCCAGGGGGCCTAATGGGCCCCAGCATTTT. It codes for CASSPRGPNGPQHF.